Shown below are 28 T cell receptor beta chains from a single sample sequenced in a study of shared clonotypes between healthy human individuals. The method was immunoSEQ multiplex PCR; TCRdb's version includes in-frame clones alone and lacks a portion of them. The sample lists about 1 million clones, under 80% occurring once. Sequenced: memory CD4+ T cells sorted from blood. As to subset: CD45RA-negative fraction. These TCRs come from a young man in good health.

CDR3 DNA sequence: TGCAGCGTCGCCTGGGACAGAAACTATGGCTACACCTTC. This sequence encodes CSVAWDRNYGYTF. V and J are TRBV29-1 and TRBJ1-2; 7 nucleotides align to TRBD1. The ends lost 6 bases at V and 2 bases at J; junction bases unmatched: 6. Germline CDR1 and CDR2: SQVTM and ANQGSEA. This CDR3 is built from 13 residues.

The CDR3: CASSQTGQMNTEAFF. The CDR3 DNA sequence: TGCGCCAGCAGCCAAACGGGACAGATGAACACTGAAGCTTTCTTT. V gene TRBV4-3 combines with J gene TRBJ1-1, with 7 bases lining up with TRBD1. Per germline, CDR1 LGHNA and CDR2 YSLEER. With 2 bases clipped from V and 0 bases from J, the junction kept 3 bases outside the gene matches. This CDR3 is built from 15 residues.

The chain combines TRBV18 with TRBJ1-1; no clear D. Looked up from germline, CDR1 is KGHSH and CDR2 is LQKENI. The CDR3 loop spans 14 amino acids. The germline V and J ends were trimmed by 0 bases and 6 bases, with 11 bases remaining between them. This CDR3 reads CASSPPGVLAEAFF. The CDR3, as DNA: TGTGCCAGCTCACCACCCGGGGTTCTGGCTGAAGCTTTCTTT. The complete variable domain, with remaining parts taken from reference TRBV18 and TRBJ1-1, reads NAGVMQNPRHLVRRRGQEARLRCSPMKGHSHVYWYRQLPEEGLKFMVYLQKENIIDESGMPKERFSAEFPKEGPSILRIQQVVRGDSAAYFCASSPPGVLAEAFFGQGTRLTVV.

The chain is built from TRBV5-1 and TRBJ1-3; D remains ambiguous. The CDR3 spans 17 residues. Germline V lookup: CDR1 SGHRS, CDR2 YFSETQ. V dropped 2 bases and J dropped 0 bases, with 15 bases sitting between them. The CDR3 protein is CASSFGQTILSGNTIYF. CDR3 coding DNA: TGCGCCAGCAGCTTTGGGCAGACAATACTCTCTGGAAACACCATATATTTT.

This clone has only a few counts. The J gene is TRBJ1-2, the V gene TRBV6-1; 12 nucleotides agree with TRBD1. This CDR3 spans 19 amino acids. Germline V lookup: CDR1 MNHNS, CDR2 SASEGT. After removal of 0 bases from V and 4 bases from J, the junction contained 12 bases not matched to a gene. CDR3 nucleotides: TGTGCCAGCAGTGAAGCCGCCGGGACAGGGGGCATCCACCGCTATGGCTACACCTTC. It encodes CASSEAAGTGGIHRYGYTF.

The V call is TRBV27, the J call TRBJ1-2; D is undetermined. The CDR3 covers 15 residues. Trimming removed 5 bases from V and 4 bases from J, with 17 bases in between. Per germline, CDR1 MNHEY and CDR2 SMNVEV (reference sequence). CDR3 region: CASSAERTTGYGYTF. CDR3 in DNA: TGTGCCAGCAGTGCTGAACGGACCACTGGCTATGGCTACACCTTC.

The rearrangement links TRBV14 to TRBJ2-7; D remains ambiguous. Germline V gene sequence: CDR1 SGHDN, CDR2 FVKESK. This CDR3 is built from 14 residues. Trimming cost V 0 bases and J 5 bases, with 11 bases left between them. In DNA form, the CDR3 reads TGTGCCAGCAGCCAAGAGTCCCGTTATGACGAGCAGTACTTC. It encodes CASSQESRYDEQYF.

As to this clone: A read error is possible here, since a much larger clone lies one base away. This same CDR3 is encoded by further DNA sequences in the sample. The rearrangement joins TRBV14 to TRBJ1-1; no clear D. CDR3 length equals 13 residues. Germline V CDR1 and CDR2: SGHDN, FVKESK. Trimming took 0 bases from V and 1 from J, leaving 3 bases between them. The CDR3 coding sequence is TGTGCCAGCAGCCAAGATCGGAACACTGAAGCTTTCTTT. Its protein is CASSQDRNTEAFF.

The genes are TRBV7-9 and TRBJ2-7, with a weak D call TRBD1 (6 bases). Germline-derived CDR1 and CDR2 are SEHNR and FQNEAQ (reference sequence). The V and J ends lost 1 base and 6 bases respectively, with 13 bases between them. The CDR3 contains 14 residues. CDR3 protein: CASSLGAGVIEQYF. DNA of the CDR3: TGTGCCAGCAGCTTAGGGGCAGGGGTTATCGAGCAGTACTTC. The variable domain in full, completed from reference TRBV7-9 and TRBJ2-7, reads DTGVSQNPRHKITKRGQNVTFRCDPISEHNRLYWYRQTLGQGPEFLTYFQNEAQLEKSRLLSDRFSAERPKGSFSTLEIQRTEQGDSAMYLCASSLGAGVIEQYFGPGTRLTVT.

The gene calls are TRBV27 and TRBJ2-1; TRBD2 agrees at 8 bases. Trimming at V came to 9 bases and at J to 0 bases, leaving 7 bases not matched to a gene. This CDR3 has 15 amino acids. CDR1 and CDR2 from the germline V gene are MNHEY and SMNVEV (reference sequence). CDR3 bases: TGTGCCAGTGGTAGCGGGGCTAGCTCCTACAATGAGCAGTTCTTC. Translated: CASGSGASSYNEQFF.

The V call is TRBV7-9, the J call TRBJ2-1; perhaps TRBD1 as D (5 bases). The CDR3 is made up of 14 amino acids. Germline V gene data show CDR1 as SEHNR and CDR2 as FQNEAQ (reference sequence). Trimming stripped 5 bases from V and 6 bases from J, with 14 bases between. The CDR3 sequence: CASSALSGSNEQFF. For the CDR3, the DNA is TGTGCCAGCAGCGCATTATCAGGGTCCAATGAGCAGTTCTTC.

J is TRBJ2-2 and V is TRBV2; TRBD2 aligns across 12 bases. V was clipped by 8 bases and J by 4 bases; unmatched bases: 5. From germline, CDR1 is SNHLY and CDR2 FYNNEI. The CDR3 contains 15 residues. Here the CDR3 reads CASASGRAGTGELFF. CDR3 coding DNA: TGTGCCAGCGCTAGCGGGAGGGCCGGCACCGGGGAGCTGTTTTTT.

This clone was seen once. The chain links TRBV19 to TRBJ1-5; D not certain. This CDR3 contains 13 residues. V was cut by 5 bases and J by 4 bases, with 9 bases left in between. The germline gives CDR1 LNHDA, CDR2 SQIVND (reference sequence). CDR3 protein: CASSGRENQPQHF. The CDR3 DNA follows: TGTGCCAGTAGTGGACGGGAAAATCAGCCCCAGCATTTT.

The V gene is TRBV6-1, the J gene TRBJ2-2; possibly TRBD2 for D (5 bases). V lost 7 bases and J lost 4, with 10 bases in between. Germline V gene data show CDR1 as MNHNS and CDR2 as SASEGT. This CDR3 has 13 amino acids. The CDR3 coding sequence is TGTGCCAGCATCGGGATCCGCACCGGGGAGCTGTTTTTT. Amino acids: CASIGIRTGELFF.

In its sample, this clone was seen many times. This CDR3 reads CASSLVGGQIAGELFF. DNA for the CDR3: TGTGCCAGCAGCTTAGTCGGGGGGCAGATCGCCGGGGAGCTGTTTTTT. The J gene is TRBJ2-2, the V gene TRBV7-6; the D gene is possibly TRBD2 (7 bases). Trimming shortened V by 1 base and J by 6 bases, and 15 bases separated the two germline ends. Germline V gene data show CDR1 as SGHVS and CDR2 as FNYEAQ. The CDR3 sequence is 16 residues long. Using reference TRBV7-6 and TRBJ2-2 for the parts outside the CDR3, the full variable domain is GAGVSQSPRYKVTKRGQDVALRCDPISGHVSLYWYRQALGQGPEFLTYFNYEAQQDKSGLPNDRFSAERPEGSISTLTIQRTEQRDSAMYRCASSLVGGQIAGELFFGEGSRLTVL.

On this clone: The same CDR3 is also encoded by other DNA sequences in this sample. The V gene is TRBV29-1, the J gene TRBJ2-7; D possibly corresponds to TRBD2 (6 bases). The germline V gene encodes CDR1 SQVTM and CDR2 ANQGSEA. The CDR3 consists of 12 residues. V lost 7 bases, J lost 3 bases, and 13 bases lay in between. The CDR3 reads CSAGGRNYEQYF. CDR3 sequence (DNA): TGCAGCGCCGGGGGTCGTAACTACGAGCAGTACTTC.

The chain links TRBV5-4 to TRBJ2-2; 12 bases are a match to TRBD2. The CDR3 contains 16 residues. Germline values: CDR1 SGHNT, CDR2 YYREEE (reference sequence). The V segment lost 4 bases and the J segment 5 bases; nucleotides outside the gene matches: 6. In DNA, the CDR3 is TGTGCCAGCAGCAGACTAGCGGGGGCGGTTACCGGGGAGCTGTTTTTT. This sequence encodes CASSRLAGAVTGELFF. Looking up the rest from reference TRBV5-4 and TRBJ2-2 gives the full variable domain: ETGVTQSPTHLIKTRGQQVTLRCSSQSGHNTVSWYQQALGQGPQFIFQYYREEENGRGNFPPRFSGLQFPNYSSELNVNALELDDSALYLCASSRLAGAVTGELFFGEGSRLTVL.

This clone was seen a single time. This chain connects TRBV7-6 to TRBJ2-1; no reliable D call. The CDR3 runs to 12 residues. Trimming stripped 5 bases from V and 7 bases from J, with 9 bases between. CDR1 and CDR2 (germline): SGHVS, FNYEAQ. This chain's CDR3 is CASSHQRNEQFF. In DNA form, the CDR3 reads TGTGCCAGCAGCCACCAGAGGAATGAGCAGTTCTTC.

The chain uses TRBV6-5 and TRBJ2-5; D is unresolved. Trimming took off 2 bases at V and 3 bases at J, with 10 bases between the two ends. The CDR3 runs 14 residues. CDR1 MNHEY and CDR2 SVGAGI come from the germline V gene. The CDR3 loop reads CASSYGYLKETQYF. The CDR3 DNA reads TGTGCCAGCAGTTACGGCTACCTTAAAGAGACCCAGTACTTC.

J is TRBJ1-6 and V is TRBV4-1; no definite D call. V was pared by 0 bases and J by 7 bases, with 10 bases between. Germline assignment: CDR1 MGHRA and CDR2 YSYEKL. CDR3 size: 15 residues. For the CDR3, the DNA is TGCGCCAGCAGCCAAGATTTTCAAAGGAATTCACCCCTCCACTTT. Translation: CASSQDFQRNSPLHF.

This chain connects TRBV6-1 to TRBJ2-7; no firm D call. Trimming pared 1 base from V and 0 bases from J, leaving 4 bases between. Germline V gene sequence: CDR1 MNHNS, CDR2 SASEGT. CDR3 length equals 13 residues. The CDR3 sequence: CASSEGASYEQYF. CDR3 nucleotide sequence: TGTGCCAGCAGTGAAGGAGCCTCCTACGAGCAGTACTTC.

The V and J genes are TRBV2 and TRBJ1-3; no clear D gene. The CDR3 sequence is 15 residues long. Trimming left V 3 bases short and J 0 bases short, with 9 bases between. Germline values: CDR1 SNHLY, CDR2 FYNNEI. CDR3 DNA sequence: TGTGCCAGCAGTGATTTCAGTCTCTCTGGAAACACCATATATTTT. This encodes CASSDFSLSGNTIYF.

This chain links TRBV10-3 with TRBJ1-1; D unresolved. The CDR3 is 13 residues long. Trimming pared 0 bases from V and 11 bases from J, leaving 13 bases between. Germline CDR1 ENHRY, CDR2 SYGVKD. Written as DNA, the CDR3 is TGTGCCATCAGTGAGTCGGCGGGTCAGCGTGCTTTCTTT. Protein product: CAISESAGQRAFF.

The J gene is TRBJ1-1, the V gene TRBV10-1, with TRBD1 identical over 12 bases. CDR3 length equals 15 residues. Germline lookup yields CDR1 WNHNN and CDR2 SYGVQD (reference sequence). With V trimmed by 4 bases and J by 11 bases, 11 bases remained unmatched. The chain's CDR3 is CASSGTGTGGVGAFF. The CDR3 bases are TGCGCCAGCAGTGGAACCGGGACAGGGGGCGTTGGGGCTTTCTTT.

This clone was counted many times. This chain links TRBV9 with TRBJ1-2; D gene ambiguous. The CDR3 covers 14 residues. Germline assignment: CDR1 SGDLS and CDR2 YYNGEE. The V gene lost 4 bases and the J gene lost 0 bases, with 10 bases spanning the gap. CDR3: CASSPKRANYGYTF. In nucleotides, the CDR3 is TGTGCCAGCAGCCCAAAGAGGGCTAACTATGGCTACACCTTC.

This clone was seen at least ten times. This chain links TRBV5-6 with TRBJ1-2; 8 bases fit TRBD1. V lost 4 bases and J lost 8; bases outside the gene matches: 10. Germline loops: CDR1 SGHDT, CDR2 YYEEEE. There are 14 residues in the CDR3. CDR3 sequence reads: CASSPIDRGGGYTF. For the CDR3, the DNA is TGTGCCAGCAGCCCCATAGACAGGGGAGGCGGCTACACCTTC.

The chain joins TRBV18 to TRBJ1-2; D is undetermined. The V and J ends lost 2 bases and 3 bases respectively, with 13 bases between them. Germline CDR1 is KGHSH and CDR2 is LQKENI. This CDR3 has 15 residues. In DNA, the CDR3 is TGTGCCAGCTCACCAGCGGCAAGCCCCGACTATGGCTACACCTTC. Its translation: CASSPAASPDYGYTF.

The V call is TRBV6-5, the J call TRBJ2-3; D is perhaps TRBD2 (6 bases). The V and J ends lost 11 bases and 2 bases respectively, with 17 bases between them. CDR3 length: 14 amino acids. The germline CDR1 and CDR2 sequences are MNHEY and SVGAGI. CDR3 nucleotide sequence: TGTGCCGGTACGGGACTCCTGTACACAGATACGCAGTATTTT. It encodes CAGTGLLYTDTQYF.